These T cell receptor beta chains were read from a single sample in a study of cytomegalovirus exposure and HLA in healthy donors. Profiled with immunoSEQ multiplex PCR; TCRdb holds only in-frame clones, not every one. Recorded for this sample: under 200,000 clones. The sequenced material came from PBMCs. The receptors shown here come from a man aged 25-45 years in good health and CMV-seronegative. Each CDR3 is given with its conserved first and last residue. D genes are given only for firm matches.

d_call,v_call,j_call,cdr3_aa,cdr3_nt
TRBD1,TRBV5-8,TRBJ1-4,CASSLEAGGARGEKLFF,TGTGCCAGCAGCTTGGAGGCAGGGGGCGCGAGGGGTGAAAAACTGTTTTTT
-,TRBV7-9,TRBJ2-1,CASSLGVGSYNEQFF,TGTGCCAGCAGCTTAGGAGTCGGGTCCTACAATGAGCAGTTCTTC
TRBD2,TRBV7-2,TRBJ2-3,CASSSDSGTGADTQYF,TGTGCCAGCAGTTCCGATAGCGGGACGGGGGCAGATACGCAGTATTTT
-,TRBV19,TRBJ2-7,CASSNRGTYEQYF,TGTGCCAGTAGTAATAGGGGGACCTACGAGCAGTACTTC
TRBD1,TRBV27,TRBJ1-5,CASSWGIGTGGWQPQHF,TGTGCCAGCAGCTGGGGAATCGGGACAGGGGGTTGGCAGCCCCAGCATTTT
-,TRBV5-1,TRBJ2-1,CASSPVARGYNEQFF,TGCGCCAGCAGTCCTGTCGCCAGGGGCTACAATGAGCAGTTCTTC
-,TRBV5-1,TRBJ1-3,CASSLDSSGNTIYF,TGCGCCAGCAGCTTGGACAGCTCTGGAAACACCATATATTTT
-,TRBV5-4,TRBJ1-1,CASSPVRGEAFF,TGTGCCAGCAGCCCCGTCAGGGGCGAAGCTTTCTTT
-,TRBV4-1,TRBJ1-3,CASSQQGLGGNTIYF,TGCGCCAGCAGCCAACAGGGACTTGGTGGAAACACCATATATTTT
TRBD1,TRBV5-5,TRBJ1-4,CASSLAADRDEKLFF,TGTGCCAGCAGCTTGGCCGCGGACAGGGATGAAAAACTGTTTTTT
TRBD2,TRBV5-6,TRBJ2-3,CASSLELAGGTDTQYF,TGTGCCAGCAGCTTGGAACTAGCGGGAGGCACGGATACGCAGTATTTT
TRBD1,TRBV6-1,TRBJ2-7,CASRENRGPPYEQYF,TGTGCCAGCAGGGAAAACAGGGGCCCCCCCTACGAGCAGTACTTC
TRBD1,TRBV6-5,TRBJ2-7,CASSWALTGGFDEQYF,TGTGCCAGCAGTTGGGCACTGACAGGGGGCTTCGACGAGCAGTACTTC
TRBD2,TRBV28,TRBJ2-7,CASSLPPGLVQLEQYF,TGTGCCAGCAGTTTACCCCCGGGACTAGTGCAGCTCGAGCAGTACTTC
TRBD1,TRBV6-5,TRBJ1-1,CASSFSQGAVNTEAFF,TGTGCCAGCAGTTTCTCACAGGGGGCAGTGAACACTGAAGCTTTCTTT
-,TRBV5-1,TRBJ2-1,CASSLQGSNEQFF,TGCGCCAGCAGCTTACAGGGTAGTAATGAGCAGTTCTTC
TRBD2,TRBV15,TRBJ2-7,CATSGAGGRPYEQYF,TGTGCCACCTCCGGGGCGGGAGGAAGGCCCTACGAGCAGTACTTC
-,TRBV20-1,TRBJ2-3,CSVGATDTQYF,TGCAGTGTAGGGGCGACAGATACGCAGTATTTT
-,TRBV5-4,TRBJ2-2,CASSLDRPVTGELFF,TGTGCCAGCAGCTTGGACAGGCCCGTAACCGGGGAGCTGTTTTTT
-,TRBV30,TRBJ1-3,CACGYTADTIYF,TGTGCCTGTGGGTACACGGCGGACACCATATATTTT
TRBD1,TRBV6-5,TRBJ1-6,CASTKQGVSPLHF,TGTGCCAGCACCAAACAGGGGGTTTCACCCCTCCACTTT
-,TRBV23-1,TRBJ1-1,CASRRPRVSDTEAFF,TGCGCCAGCAGACGACCCAGGGTTTCGGACACTGAAGCTTTCTTT
-,TRBV4-1,TRBJ2-7,CASSQPPAEEQYF,TGCGCCAGCAGCCAACCCCCTGCCGAGGAGCAGTACTTC
TRBD1,TRBV9,TRBJ1-1,CASSARDRTEAFF,TGTGCCAGCAGCGCCCGGGACAGAACTGAAGCTTTCTTT
-,TRBV19,TRBJ1-2,CASRLRGGSNYGYTF,TGTGCCAGTAGACTAAGAGGGGGATCTAACTATGGCTACACCTTC
TRBD1,TRBV6-5,TRBJ1-1,CASSLDRAIAEAFF,TGTGCCAGCAGTTTGGACAGGGCGATCGCTGAAGCTTTCTTT
-,TRBV27,TRBJ1-2,CASSSREGGITNYGYTF,TGTGCCAGCAGTTCCCGCGAGGGGGGGATTACTAACTATGGCTACACCTTC
-,TRBV9,TRBJ2-3,CASSGVQDTQYF,TGTGCCAGCAGCGGTGTTCAAGATACGCAGTATTTT
-,TRBV6-1,TRBJ1-2,CASSAGQPYGYTF,TGTGCCAGCAGTGCAGGACAGCCCTATGGCTACACCTTC
TRBD2,TRBV28,TRBJ2-7,CASSLGLAGEDNEQYF,TGTGCCAGCAGTCTTGGACTAGCGGGAGAGGACAACGAGCAGTACTTC
-,TRBV29-1,TRBJ1-2,CGASTGSAANYDYTF,TGCGGCGCCTCGACAGGATCGGCCGCTAACTATGACTACACCTTC
TRBD2,TRBV18,TRBJ2-4,CASSLLAGEGKNIQYF,TGTGCCAGCTCCCTTTTAGCGGGAGAAGGCAAAAACATTCAGTACTTC
TRBD2,TRBV30,TRBJ2-1,CAWSSGSGNNEQFF,TGTGCCTGGAGTAGCGGGAGCGGAAACAATGAGCAGTTCTTC
-,TRBV5-1,TRBJ2-7,CASSLEGQSSYEQYF,TGCGCCAGCAGCTTGGAAGGACAGAGCTCCTACGAGCAGTACTTC
TRBD2,TRBV6-5,TRBJ2-1,CASSYSGGPLYNEQFF,TGTGCCAGCAGTTACTCGGGAGGGCCTCTATACAATGAGCAGTTCTTC
TRBD1,TRBV7-6,TRBJ2-5,CASSSLTGKETQYF,TGTGCCAGCAGCTCACTGACAGGGAAGGAGACCCAGTACTTC
-,TRBV6-5,TRBJ2-2,CASMNPGTGELFF,TGTGCCAGCATGAACCCAGGCACCGGGGAGCTGTTTTTT
-,TRBV7-8,TRBJ2-1,CASSLDALLYNEQFF,TGTGCCAGCAGCTTAGATGCCCTACTCTACAATGAGCAGTTCTTC